These 22 T cell receptor beta chains share one sample of origin, sequenced in a study of T cell responses to AZD1222 COVID-19 vaccine. Here immunoSEQ multiplex PCR was the method, and the copy in TCRdb shows in-frame clones only, minus some. The top ten clones hold roughly 5.5% of a sample with some 160,000 clones, approximately 91% of them seen once. Here the sequenced sample was peripheral blood, taken on day 0 of AZD1222 vaccination. The receptors shown here come from an adult in good health.

J is TRBJ2-5 and V is TRBV6-5, with a weak D call TRBD2 (6 bases). The CDR3 sequence is 15 residues long. V was cut by 7 bases and J by 1 base, with 16 bases left in between. Per the germline V gene, CDR1 is MNHEY and CDR2 is SVGAGI. The CDR3 coding sequence is TGTGCCAGCATGAGGCCCGGGAGTTTCCAAGAGACCCAGTACTTC. Protein product: CASMRPGSFQETQYF.

This sequence joins TRBV5-5 and TRBJ1-5, with 8 bases that match TRBD1. Trimming cost V 5 bases and J 2 bases; bases outside gene matches: 9. This CDR3 comprises 16 residues. Germline CDR1 and CDR2: SGHKS and YYEKEE (reference sequence). DNA of the CDR3: TGTGCCAGCAGTATGGACAGGGTCGGGGGCAATCAGCCCCAGCATTTT. This translates into CASSMDRVGGNQPQHF.

This chain joins TRBV6-2 or TRBV6-3 and TRBJ2-2; TRBD1 might be the D (6 bases). V was shortened by 0 bases and J by 5 bases, with 19 bases between the two germline ends. Germline loops: CDR1 MNHEY, CDR2 SVGEGT. The CDR3 extends over 18 amino acids. The chain's CDR3 is CASSYSMGYREKTGELFF. CDR3 bases: TGTGCCAGCAGTTACTCGATGGGCTACAGGGAAAAAACCGGGGAGCTGTTTTTT.

The rearrangement links TRBV10-3 to TRBJ1-1; 12 bases line up with TRBD1. The CDR3 is made up of 12 amino acids. V shed 10 bases, J shed 8 bases, and the junction held 5 bases outside the gene matches. Germline V gives CDR1 ENHRY, CDR2 SYGVKD. CDR3 sequence: CATKGQGAEAFF. The CDR3 bases are TGTGCCACCAAGGGACAGGGGGCGGAAGCTTTCTTT.

The chain links TRBV28 to TRBJ2-2; D is unclear. Germline V gene lookup returns CDR1 MDHEN and CDR2 SYDVKM. The CDR3 contains 16 residues. V was clipped by 5 bases and J by 0 bases, with 13 bases between them. CDR3 nucleotides: TGTGCCAGCAGTCCCCCCCAGGCTACGAACACCGGGGAGCTGTTTTTT. It is translated as CASSPPQATNTGELFF.

The chain has TRBV6-1 and TRBJ1-2; the D is unclear. CDR1 is MNHNS and CDR2 is SASEGT in the germline V gene. V was clipped by 1 base and J by 7 bases, with 1 base between them. This CDR3 region has 10 residues. Written as DNA, the CDR3 is TGTGCCAGCAGTGAAGTTGGCTACACCTTC. Translating gives CASSEVGYTF.

This sequence joins TRBV28 and TRBJ1-3; perhaps TRBD1 as D (5 bases). The CDR3 covers 14 residues. V lost 2 bases, J lost 4 bases, and 9 bases lay in between. From germline, CDR1 is MDHEN and CDR2 SYDVKM. The CDR3, as DNA: TGTGCCAGCAGTTTACTCGGGGGAGGAAACACCATATATTTT. Protein sequence: CASSLLGGGNTIYF.

J is TRBJ2-7 and V is TRBV5-5; the match to TRBD2 covers 8 bases. From germline, CDR1 is SGHKS and CDR2 YYEKEE (reference sequence). After removal of 0 bases from V and 4 bases from J, the junction contained 9 bases not matched to a gene. This CDR3 region has 16 residues. The CDR3 loop reads CASSLGTGGPKYEQYF. As DNA, the CDR3 is TGTGCCAGCAGCTTGGGAACGGGAGGGCCGAAATACGAGCAGTACTTC. The full variable domain, in which reference TRBV5-5 and TRBJ2-7 provide the parts outside the CDR3, is DAGVTQSPTHLIKTRGQQVTLRCSPISGHKSVSWYQQVLGQGPQFIFQYYEKEERGRGNFPDRFSARQFPNYSSELNVNALLLGDSALYLCASSLGTGGPKYEQYFGPGTRLTVT.

V is TRBV30 and J is TRBJ1-1, with TRBD1 as a possible D gene (6 bases). CDR1 and CDR2 from the germline V gene are GTSNPN and SVGIG (reference sequence). Between the trimmed V and J ends, which lost 0 bases and 1 base, there was a span of 12 bases. This CDR3 spans 15 amino acids. Written as DNA, the CDR3 is TGTGCCTGGAGTGTATGGGGGGGCCAGAACACTGAAGCTTTCTTT. Translation: CAWSVWGGQNTEAFF.

The chain recombines TRBV19 with TRBJ1-5; D not resolved. Germline CDR1 reads LNHDA; CDR2 reads SQIVND (reference sequence). The CDR3 sequence is 14 residues long. Trimming took 5 bases from V and 0 from J, leaving 8 bases between them. The CDR3 loop is CASSDVSSNQPQHF. The CDR3 DNA follows: TGTGCCAGTAGTGATGTAAGTAGCAATCAGCCCCAGCATTTT.

The rearrangement links TRBV28 to TRBJ1-6; D is perhaps TRBD1 (6 bases). Trimming pared 7 bases from V and 2 bases from J, leaving 6 bases between. This CDR3 has 13 amino acids. Germline CDR1 reads MDHEN; CDR2 reads SYDVKM. DNA of the CDR3: TGTGCCAGCAACAGGGCCTATAATTCACCCCTCCACTTT. It specifies CASNRAYNSPLHF.

The V gene is TRBV2, the J gene TRBJ2-1; D remains unclear. This CDR3 is built from 11 residues. The germline gives CDR1 SNHLY, CDR2 FYNNEI. The V gene lost 7 bases and the J gene lost 4 bases, with 5 bases spanning the gap. The CDR3 DNA reads as TGTGCCAGCACTGGGTACAATGAGCAGTTCTTC. This codes for CASTGYNEQFF.

Notes on this clone: This sample includes further DNA sequences coding for the same CDR3. The chain is built from TRBV5-4 and TRBJ1-1; no clear D gene. CDR3 size: 13 residues. Trimming cost V 0 bases and J 0 bases, with 3 bases left between them. The V gene's germline CDR1 is SGHNT and CDR2 YYREEE (reference sequence). CDR3 sequence: CASSLGLNTEAFF. The CDR3 coding sequence is TGTGCCAGCAGCTTGGGGCTGAACACTGAAGCTTTCTTT. Combining the CDR3 with reference TRBV5-4 and TRBJ1-1 gives the whole variable domain ETGVTQSPTHLIKTRGQQVTLRCSSQSGHNTVSWYQQALGQGPQFIFQYYREEENGRGNFPPRFSGLQFPNYSSELNVNALELDDSALYLCASSLGLNTEAFFGQGTRLTVV.

The V gene is TRBV6-5, the J gene TRBJ1-6; 7 nucleotides align to TRBD1. V lost 3 bases and J lost 6; bases outside the gene matches: 5. CDR3 length equals 15 residues. CDR1 and CDR2 from the germline V gene are MNHEY and SVGAGI. The CDR3 here is CASSYRQGGNSPLHF. DNA for the CDR3: TGTGCCAGCAGTTATCGACAGGGAGGTAATTCACCCCTCCACTTT.

This clone has a single count. A junction boundary mismatches the germline segment, possibly from a read error. This chain links TRBV7-8 with TRBJ2-1, with D possibly matching TRBD2 (6 bases). Germline values: CDR1 SGHVS, CDR2 FQNEAQ. The CDR3 runs to 15 residues. CDR3 DNA sequence: TGTGCCGGCAGCTACGTGCTAGCGAGAGGCAATGAGCAGTTCTTC. This sequence encodes CAGSYVLARGNEQFF.

The chain links TRBV12-3 or TRBV12-4 to TRBJ2-5; TRBD1 matches at 7 bases. The CDR3 covers 13 residues. With V trimmed by 3 bases and J by 5 bases, 3 bases remained unmatched. CDR3 amino acids: CASSLGRGETQYF. CDR3 sequence (DNA): TGTGCCAGCAGTTTGGGCAGGGGGGAGACCCAGTACTTC.

The chain carries TRBV7-2 and TRBJ2-3, with 11 bases aligning to TRBD2. V trimming: 5 bases; J trimming: 5 bases; junction bases outside the gene matches: 3. CDR3 length: 14 amino acids. Germline loops: CDR1 SGHTA, CDR2 FQGNSA. The CDR3 sequence is CASSVGLAVDTQYF. As DNA, the CDR3 is TGTGCCAGCAGCGTGGGACTAGCGGTAGATACGCAGTATTTT. The full variable domain, rest sourced from reference TRBV7-2 and TRBJ2-3, is GAGVSQSPSNKVTEKGKDVELRCDPISGHTALYWYRQSLGQGLEFLIYFQGNSAPDKSGLPSDRFSAERTGGSVSTLTIQRTQQEDSAVYLCASSVGLAVDTQYFGPGTRLTVL.

The chain links TRBV5-1 to TRBJ1-4, with D tentatively TRBD1 (5 bases). Deletions cut 1 base from V and 0 bases from J, with 22 bases between. CDR1 and CDR2 (germline): SGHRS, YFSETQ. The CDR3 covers 20 residues. The chain's CDR3 is CASSLSGRVFGKATNEKLFF. The CDR3 region has the DNA TGCGCCAGCAGCTTGTCGGGCAGGGTATTTGGAAAAGCAACTAATGAAAAACTGTTTTTT.

V is TRBV28 and J is TRBJ1-5, with 7 nucleotides matching TRBD1. CDR1 and CDR2 (germline): MDHEN, SYDVKM. V gave up 1 base and J gave up 11 bases; unmatched junction bases: 8. The CDR3 sequence is 14 residues long. In DNA, the CDR3 is TGTGCCAGCAGTTTATCGGACAGGCGAGGAGCCCAGCATTTT. This sequence encodes CASSLSDRRGAQHF. Full variable domain (rest looked up from reference TRBV28 and TRBJ1-5): DVKVTQSSRYLVKRTGEKVFLECVQDMDHENMFWYRQDPGLGLRLIYFSYDVKMKEKGDIPEGYSVSREKKERFSLILESASTNQTSMYLCASSLSDRRGAQHFGDGTRLSIL.

The chain uses TRBV6-2 or TRBV6-3 and TRBJ1-2; maybe TRBD1 (6 bases). Germline assignment: CDR1 MNHEY and CDR2 SVGEGT. This CDR3 has 13 residues. V shed 7 bases and J shed 8 bases, with 17 bases lying between them. The CDR3 DNA is TGTGCCAGCAACCCTAGGGGGTATGAGGGCTACACCTTC. It encodes CASNPRGYEGYTF.

The V call is TRBV19, the J call TRBJ1-5; the match to TRBD1 covers 8 bases. This CDR3 has 16 residues. CDR1 is LNHDA, CDR2 SQIVND, per germline (reference sequence). V lost 6 bases and J lost 6; bases outside the gene matches: 13. Here the CDR3 reads CASSTHGDRGFQPQHF. The CDR3 nucleotides read TGTGCCAGTAGCACTCACGGCGACAGGGGATTTCAGCCCCAGCATTTT.

The rearrangement uses TRBV19 and TRBJ2-1, with TRBD2 matching over 8 bases. The V and J ends lost 3 bases and 6 bases, in that order; junction bases with no gene match: 7. From germline, CDR1 is LNHDA and CDR2 SQIVND (reference sequence). CDR3 length: 15 residues. CDR3 residues: CASSIGTSSTNEQFF. Here the CDR3 DNA reads TGTGCCAGTAGTATCGGGACTAGTAGTACCAATGAGCAGTTCTTC.